What follows is one T cell receptor (beta chain) and its context. Its target is unknown. CDR3 size: 18 residues. Germline V CDR1 and CDR2: MGHRA, YSYEKL. The ends lost 0 bases at V and 4 bases at J; junction bases unmatched: 9. TCRdb called the 5' RACE reads again in MiXCR, with one record for every CDR3 protein. The sample carries 350,000 to 500,000 distinct CDR3 sequences, 23% recorded once. The data derive from a study of T-cell memory formation after mild COVID-19. The overall study: TCR clusters were mostly confined to one donor each.

Whole-study findings and limits: Clones that contracted clustered mainly in CM and EM if CD4+ and in EMRA if CD8+.

The chain employs TRBV4-1 and TRBJ2-6, with 7 bases fitting TRBD1. The material sequenced was PBMCs or a T cell subset sorted from them (not recorded which). The sequence was obtained from an adult woman who had mild COVID-19 (a few samples of this study predate the infection). Cell type and time point are not known. The CDR3 protein is CASSQEGEGAGGANVLTF. DNA of the CDR3: TGCGCCAGCAGCCAAGAAGGCGAGGGGGCAGGAGGGGCCAACGTCCTGACTTTC.